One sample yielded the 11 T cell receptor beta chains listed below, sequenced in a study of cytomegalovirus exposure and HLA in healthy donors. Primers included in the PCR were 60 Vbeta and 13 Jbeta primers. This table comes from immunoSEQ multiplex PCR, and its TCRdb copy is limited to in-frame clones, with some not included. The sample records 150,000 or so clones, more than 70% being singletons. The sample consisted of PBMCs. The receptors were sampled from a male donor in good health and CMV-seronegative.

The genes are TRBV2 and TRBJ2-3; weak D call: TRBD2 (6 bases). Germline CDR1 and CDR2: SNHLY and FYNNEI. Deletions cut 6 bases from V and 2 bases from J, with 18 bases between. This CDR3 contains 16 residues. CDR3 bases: TGTGCCAGCAGGAGGGTGGCTAGCGCTAACACAGATACGCAGTATTTT. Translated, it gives CASRRVASANTDTQYF.

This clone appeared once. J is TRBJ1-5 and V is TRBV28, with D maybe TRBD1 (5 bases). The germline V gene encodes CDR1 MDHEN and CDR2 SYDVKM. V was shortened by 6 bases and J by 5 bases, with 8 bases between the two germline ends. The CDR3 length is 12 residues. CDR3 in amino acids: CASRGQDQPQHF. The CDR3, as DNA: TGTGCCAGCAGGGGGCAGGATCAGCCCCAGCATTTT.

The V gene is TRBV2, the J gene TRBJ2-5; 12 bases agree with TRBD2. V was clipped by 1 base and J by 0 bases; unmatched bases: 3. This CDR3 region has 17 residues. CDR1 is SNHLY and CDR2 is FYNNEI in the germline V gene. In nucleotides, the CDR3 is TGTGCCAGCAGTGAAGGACTAGCGGGGGCAAACCAAGAGACCCAGTACTTC. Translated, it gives CASSEGLAGANQETQYF.

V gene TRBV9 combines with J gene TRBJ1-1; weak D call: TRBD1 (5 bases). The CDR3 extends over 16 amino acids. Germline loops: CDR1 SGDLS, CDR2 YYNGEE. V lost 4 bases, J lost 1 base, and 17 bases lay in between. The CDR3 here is CASSPRGRAKNTEAFF. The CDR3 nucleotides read TGTGCCAGCAGCCCTCGGGGGAGGGCCAAGAACACTGAAGCTTTCTTT.

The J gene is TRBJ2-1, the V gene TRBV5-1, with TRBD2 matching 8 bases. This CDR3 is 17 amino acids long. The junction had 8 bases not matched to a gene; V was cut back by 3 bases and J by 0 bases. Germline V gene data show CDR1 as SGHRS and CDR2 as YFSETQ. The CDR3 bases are TGCGCCAGCAGCTCAGCTAGCGGGTCTAGCTCCTACAATGAGCAGTTCTTC. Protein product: CASSSASGSSSYNEQFF.

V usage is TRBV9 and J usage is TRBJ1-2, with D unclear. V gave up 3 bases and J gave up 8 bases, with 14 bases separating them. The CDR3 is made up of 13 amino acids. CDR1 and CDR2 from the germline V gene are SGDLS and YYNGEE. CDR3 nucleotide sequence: TGTGCCAGCAGCGATTTGGAGGGAAGGGGCTACACCTTC. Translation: CASSDLEGRGYTF. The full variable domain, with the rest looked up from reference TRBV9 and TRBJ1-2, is DSGVTQTPKHLITATGQRVTLRCSPRSGDLSVYWYQQSLDQGLQFLIQYYNGEERAKGNILERFSAQQFPDLHSELNLSSLELGDSALYFCASSDLEGRGYTFGSGTRLTVV.

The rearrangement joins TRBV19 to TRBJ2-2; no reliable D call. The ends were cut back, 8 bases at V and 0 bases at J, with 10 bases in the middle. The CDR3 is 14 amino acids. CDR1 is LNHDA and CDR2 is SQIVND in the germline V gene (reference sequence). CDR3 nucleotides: TGTGCCAGTCGCGCCATCGCGAACACCGGGGAGCTGTTTTTT. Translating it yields CASRAIANTGELFF.

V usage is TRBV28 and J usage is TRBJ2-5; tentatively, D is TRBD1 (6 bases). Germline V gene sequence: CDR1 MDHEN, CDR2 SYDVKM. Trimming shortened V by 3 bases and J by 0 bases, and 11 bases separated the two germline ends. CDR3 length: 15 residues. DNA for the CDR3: TGTGCCAGCAGTTTGCGACAGGCGTACCAAGAGACCCAGTACTTC. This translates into CASSLRQAYQETQYF.

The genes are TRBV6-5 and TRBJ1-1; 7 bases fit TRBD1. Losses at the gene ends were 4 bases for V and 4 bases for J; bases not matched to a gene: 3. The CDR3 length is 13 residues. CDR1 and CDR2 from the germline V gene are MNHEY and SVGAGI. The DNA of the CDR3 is TGTGCCAGCAGTTTTTCAGGGGGCACTGAAGCTTTCTTT. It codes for CASSFSGGTEAFF.

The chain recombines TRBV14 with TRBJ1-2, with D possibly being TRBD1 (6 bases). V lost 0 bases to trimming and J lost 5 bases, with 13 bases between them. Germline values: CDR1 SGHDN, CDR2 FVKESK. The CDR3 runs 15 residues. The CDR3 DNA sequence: TGTGCCAGCAGCCAAGAGGACAGATCCGTGTATGGCTACACCTTC. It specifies CASSQEDRSVYGYTF.

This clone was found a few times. CDR3 in DNA: TGTGCCATCAGCCCACAGGGTACTGGTAGAAACACCATATATTTT. Protein: CAISPQGTGRNTIYF. The gene calls are TRBV10-3 and TRBJ1-3, with D tentatively TRBD1 (6 bases). The V end lost 6 bases, the J end lost 5 bases, and 17 bases lay between the germline ends. CDR1 and CDR2 from the germline V gene are ENHRY and SYGVKD. This CDR3 is built from 15 residues.